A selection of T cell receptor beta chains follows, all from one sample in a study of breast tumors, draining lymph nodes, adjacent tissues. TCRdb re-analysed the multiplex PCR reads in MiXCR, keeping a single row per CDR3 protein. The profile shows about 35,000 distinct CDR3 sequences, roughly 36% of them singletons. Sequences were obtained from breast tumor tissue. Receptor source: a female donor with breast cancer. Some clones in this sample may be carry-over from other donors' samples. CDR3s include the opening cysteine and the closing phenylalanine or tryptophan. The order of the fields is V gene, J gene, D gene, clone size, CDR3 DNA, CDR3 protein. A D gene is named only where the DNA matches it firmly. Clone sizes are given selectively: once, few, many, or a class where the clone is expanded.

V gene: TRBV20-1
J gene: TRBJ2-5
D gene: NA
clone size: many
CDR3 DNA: TGCAGTGCTAGAGATCCGGGAGCCCTCCAAGAGACCCAGTACTTC
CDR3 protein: CSARDPGALQETQYF

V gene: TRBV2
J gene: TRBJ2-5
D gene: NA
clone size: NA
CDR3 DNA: TGTGCCAGCCGCGGTGCAGGGGACGGGACCCAGTACTTC
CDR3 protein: CASRGAGDGTQYF

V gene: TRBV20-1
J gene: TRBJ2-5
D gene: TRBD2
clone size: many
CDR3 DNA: TGCAGTGCTGCCCCCCGGACTAGCGGAGGAGAGACCCAGTACTTC
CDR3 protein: CSAAPRTSGGETQYF

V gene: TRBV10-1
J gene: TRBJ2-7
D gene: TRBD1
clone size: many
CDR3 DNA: TGCGCCAGCAGTGAGTCGGGACAGGGGGGCGAGCAGTACTTC
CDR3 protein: CASSESGQGGEQYF

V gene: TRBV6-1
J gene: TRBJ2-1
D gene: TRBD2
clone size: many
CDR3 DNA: TGTGCCAGCAGTGAATACGGGACTAGCGGGTCCTACAATGAGCAGTTCTTC
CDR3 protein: CASSEYGTSGSYNEQFF

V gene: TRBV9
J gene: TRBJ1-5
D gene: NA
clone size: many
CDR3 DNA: TGTGCCAGCAGCGAGCCCCGTCGGGGCGGCAATCAGCCCCAGCATTTT
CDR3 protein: CASSEPRRGGNQPQHF

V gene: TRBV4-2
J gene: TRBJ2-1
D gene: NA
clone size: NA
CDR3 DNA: TGTGCCAGCAGCCAAGATGGATACAATGAGCAGTTCTTC
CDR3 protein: CASSQDGYNEQFF

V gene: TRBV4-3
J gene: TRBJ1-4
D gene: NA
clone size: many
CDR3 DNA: TGCGCCAGCAGCCAAGCGGCATTCGGACAGTATAATGAAAAACTGTTTTTT
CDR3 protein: CASSQAAFGQYNEKLFF

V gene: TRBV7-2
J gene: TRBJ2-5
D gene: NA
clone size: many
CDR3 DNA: TGTGCCAGCAGCTTAGTCCGACGCTCCCAAGAGACCCAGTACTTC
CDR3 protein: CASSLVRRSQETQYF

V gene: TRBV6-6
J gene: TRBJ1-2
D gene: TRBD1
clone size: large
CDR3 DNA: TGTGCCAGCAGTTACTCAGGGACAGTGGATGGCTACACCTTC
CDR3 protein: CASSYSGTVDGYTF

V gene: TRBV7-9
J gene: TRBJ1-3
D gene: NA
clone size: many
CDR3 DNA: TGTGCCAGCAACAAGCAGGGACAACCCGTCTCTGGAAACACCATATATTTT
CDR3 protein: CASNKQGQPVSGNTIYF

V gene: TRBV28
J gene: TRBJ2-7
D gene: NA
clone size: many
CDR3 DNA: TGTGCCAGCATCGGCACCACCTACGAGCAGTACTTC
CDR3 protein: CASIGTTYEQYF

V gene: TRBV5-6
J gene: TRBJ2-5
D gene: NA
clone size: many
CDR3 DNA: TGTGCCAGCAGCCCGATTGGACGGGCCGAAGAGACCCAGTACTTC
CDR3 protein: CASSPIGRAEETQYF

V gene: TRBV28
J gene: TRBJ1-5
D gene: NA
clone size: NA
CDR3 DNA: TGTGCCAGCAGTGACAGCAGAAATCAGCCCCAGCATTTT
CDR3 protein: CASSDSRNQPQHF

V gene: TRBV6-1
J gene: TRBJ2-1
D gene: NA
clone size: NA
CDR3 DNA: TGTGCCAGCTCCAGACAGGTGGGCAACAATGAGCAGTTCTTC
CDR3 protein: CASSRQVGNNEQFF

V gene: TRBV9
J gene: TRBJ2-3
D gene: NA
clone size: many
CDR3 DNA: TGTGCCAGCAGCGTAGTAAGCGGAGGGCGGGGCACAGATACGCAGTATTTT
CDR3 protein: CASSVVSGGRGTDTQYF